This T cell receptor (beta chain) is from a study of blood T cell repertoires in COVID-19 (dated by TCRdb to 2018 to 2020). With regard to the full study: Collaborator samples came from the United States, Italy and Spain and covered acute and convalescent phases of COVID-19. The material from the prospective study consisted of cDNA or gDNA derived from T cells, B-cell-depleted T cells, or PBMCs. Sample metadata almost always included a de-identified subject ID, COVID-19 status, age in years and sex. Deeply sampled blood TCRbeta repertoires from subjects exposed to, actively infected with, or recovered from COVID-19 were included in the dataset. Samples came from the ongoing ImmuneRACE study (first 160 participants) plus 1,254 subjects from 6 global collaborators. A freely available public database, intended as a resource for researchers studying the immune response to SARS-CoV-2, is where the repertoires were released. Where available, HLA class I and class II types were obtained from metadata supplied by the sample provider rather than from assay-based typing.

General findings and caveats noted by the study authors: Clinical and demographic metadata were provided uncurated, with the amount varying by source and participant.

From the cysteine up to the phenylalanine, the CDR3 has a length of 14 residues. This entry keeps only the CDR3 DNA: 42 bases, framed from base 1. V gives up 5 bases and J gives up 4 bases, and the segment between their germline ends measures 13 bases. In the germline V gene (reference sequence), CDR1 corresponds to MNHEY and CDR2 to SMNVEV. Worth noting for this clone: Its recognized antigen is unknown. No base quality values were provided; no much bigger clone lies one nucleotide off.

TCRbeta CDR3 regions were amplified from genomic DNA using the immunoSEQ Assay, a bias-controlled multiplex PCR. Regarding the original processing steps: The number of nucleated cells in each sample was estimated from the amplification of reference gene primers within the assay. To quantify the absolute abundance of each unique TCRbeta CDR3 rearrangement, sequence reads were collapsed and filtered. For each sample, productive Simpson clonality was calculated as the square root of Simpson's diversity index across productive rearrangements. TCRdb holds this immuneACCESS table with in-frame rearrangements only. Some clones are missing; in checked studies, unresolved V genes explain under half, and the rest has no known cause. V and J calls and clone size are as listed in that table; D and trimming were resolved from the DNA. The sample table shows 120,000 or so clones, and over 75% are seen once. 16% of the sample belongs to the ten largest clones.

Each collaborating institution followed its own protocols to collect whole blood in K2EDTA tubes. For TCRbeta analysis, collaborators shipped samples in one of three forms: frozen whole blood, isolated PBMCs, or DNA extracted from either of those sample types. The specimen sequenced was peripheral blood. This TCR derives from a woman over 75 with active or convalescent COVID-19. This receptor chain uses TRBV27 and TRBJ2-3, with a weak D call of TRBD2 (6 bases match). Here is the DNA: TGTGCCAGCAGTCGATCTAGCGCCGCAGATACGCAGTATTTT. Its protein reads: CASSRSSAADTQYF.